The T cell receptor beta chain described here comes from a study of blood T cell repertoires in COVID-19. The repertoire was sequenced with immunoSEQ multiplex PCR; TCRdb's copy has only in-frame clones and lacks some. Of 150,000 to 250,000 clones in the sample, roughly 80% were seen once. Enrollment of patients from Seattle took place during active infection, with longitudinal follow-up. This receptor was taken from a woman aged 35 to 49 with COVID-19, enrolled during active disease. Source material: peripheral blood.

The CDR3 loop is CASTGAGGLTDTQYF. As DNA, the CDR3 is TGTGCCAGCACGGGGGCGGGGGGGCTGACAGATACGCAGTATTTT. The rearrangement joins TRBV2 to TRBJ2-3; 9 bases agree with TRBD2. J gave up 3 bases and V 7 bases, and 8 bases lay outside the gene matches. In germline, CDR1 is SNHLY, CDR2 FYNNEI. The CDR3 runs 15 residues.